This T cell receptor beta chain was retrieved from a study of T cell responses to AZD1222 COVID-19 vaccine. Pooled together were second doses at about 4 or about 12 weeks. The assay was immunoSEQ multiplex PCR, and TCRdb's table has in-frame clones only and misses some. Of about 270,000 clones in the sample, around 92% were seen once. Deletions cut 5 bases from V and 1 base from J, with 8 bases between. CDR3 length equals 14 residues. In germline, CDR1 is LNHDA, CDR2 SQIVND (reference sequence). This clone has only a few counts. Other DNA sequences in the same sample also yield this CDR3. The sequencing here drew on peripheral blood, taken 28 days after the second AZD1222 dose. This chain joins TRBV19 and TRBJ2-2; D call uncertain. The sequence came from an adult who received the AZD1222 COVID-19 vaccine. CDR3 DNA sequence: TGTGCCAGTAGTTCCGGGCTGAACACCGGGGAGCTGTTTTTT. It yields the protein CASSSGLNTGELFF. The full variable domain, its missing parts supplied by reference TRBV19 and TRBJ2-2, is DGGITQSPKYLFRKEGQNVTLSCEQNLNHDAMYWYRQDPGQGLRLIYYSQIVNDFQKGDIAEGYSVSREKKESFPLTVTSAQKNPTAFYLCASSSGLNTGELFFGEGSRLTVL.